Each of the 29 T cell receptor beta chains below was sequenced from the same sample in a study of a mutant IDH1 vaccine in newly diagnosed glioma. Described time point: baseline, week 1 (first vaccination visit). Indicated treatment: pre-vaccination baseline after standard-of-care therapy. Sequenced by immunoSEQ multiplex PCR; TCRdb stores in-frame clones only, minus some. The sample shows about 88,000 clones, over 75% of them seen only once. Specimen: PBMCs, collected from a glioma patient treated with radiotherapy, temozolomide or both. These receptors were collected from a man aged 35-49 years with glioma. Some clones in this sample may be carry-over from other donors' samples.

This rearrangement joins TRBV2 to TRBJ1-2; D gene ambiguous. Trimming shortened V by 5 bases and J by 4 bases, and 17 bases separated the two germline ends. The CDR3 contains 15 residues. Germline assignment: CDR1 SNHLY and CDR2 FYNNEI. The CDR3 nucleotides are TGTGCCAGCAGTCCGACGGCCGGGGATCGCTATGGCTACACCTTC. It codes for CASSPTAGDRYGYTF.

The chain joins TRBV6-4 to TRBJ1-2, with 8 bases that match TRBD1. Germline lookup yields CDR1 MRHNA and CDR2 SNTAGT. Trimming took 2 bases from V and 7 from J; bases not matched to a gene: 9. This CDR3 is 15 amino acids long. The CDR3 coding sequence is TGTGCCAGCAGTGACGGGGAGGACAGGGTAGGTGGCTACACCTTC. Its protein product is CASSDGEDRVGGYTF.

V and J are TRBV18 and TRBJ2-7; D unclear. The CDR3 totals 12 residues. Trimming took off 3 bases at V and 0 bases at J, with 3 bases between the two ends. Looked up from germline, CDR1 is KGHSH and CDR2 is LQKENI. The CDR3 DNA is TGTGCCAGCTCACCGGACTCCTACGAGCAGTACTTC. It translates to CASSPDSYEQYF.

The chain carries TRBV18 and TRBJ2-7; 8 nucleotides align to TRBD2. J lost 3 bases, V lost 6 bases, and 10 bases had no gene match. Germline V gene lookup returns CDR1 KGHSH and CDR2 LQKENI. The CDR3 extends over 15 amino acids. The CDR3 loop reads CASSTGAGTSYEQYF. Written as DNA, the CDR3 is TGTGCCAGCTCCACCGGAGCCGGGACTAGCTACGAGCAGTACTTC. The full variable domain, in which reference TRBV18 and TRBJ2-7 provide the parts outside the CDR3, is NAGVMQNPRHLVRRRGQEARLRCSPMKGHSHVYWYRQLPEEGLKFMVYLQKENIIDESGMPKERFSAEFPKEGPSILRIQQVVRGDSAAYFCASSTGAGTSYEQYFGPGTRLTVT.

CDR3 sequence reads: CASQGSSEKLFF. CDR3 sequence (DNA): TGTGCCAGCCAAGGGTCCAGCGAAAAACTGTTTTTT. The chain is built from TRBV7-9 and TRBJ1-4; D is undetermined. The CDR3 spans 12 residues. CDR1 and CDR2 from the germline V gene are SEHNR and FQNEAQ (reference sequence). Between the trimmed V and J ends, which lost 8 bases and 8 bases, there was a span of 12 bases.

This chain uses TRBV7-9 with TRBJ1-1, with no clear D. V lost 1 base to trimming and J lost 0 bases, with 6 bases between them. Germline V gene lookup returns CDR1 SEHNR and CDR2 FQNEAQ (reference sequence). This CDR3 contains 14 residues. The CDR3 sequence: CASSLGQVNTEAFF. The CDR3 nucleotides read TGTGCCAGCAGCTTAGGACAAGTGAACACTGAAGCTTTCTTT.

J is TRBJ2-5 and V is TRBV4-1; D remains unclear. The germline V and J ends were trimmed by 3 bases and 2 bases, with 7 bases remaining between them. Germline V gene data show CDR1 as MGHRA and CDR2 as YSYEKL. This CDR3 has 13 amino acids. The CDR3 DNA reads TGCGCCAGCAGCCATAGACAACAAGAGACCCAGTACTTC. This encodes CASSHRQQETQYF.

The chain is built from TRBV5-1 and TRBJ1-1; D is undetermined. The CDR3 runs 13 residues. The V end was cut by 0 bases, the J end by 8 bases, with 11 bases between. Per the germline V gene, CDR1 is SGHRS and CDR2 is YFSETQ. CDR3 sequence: CASSLEPSGEAFF. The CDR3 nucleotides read TGCGCCAGCAGCTTGGAGCCCAGCGGAGAAGCTTTCTTT.

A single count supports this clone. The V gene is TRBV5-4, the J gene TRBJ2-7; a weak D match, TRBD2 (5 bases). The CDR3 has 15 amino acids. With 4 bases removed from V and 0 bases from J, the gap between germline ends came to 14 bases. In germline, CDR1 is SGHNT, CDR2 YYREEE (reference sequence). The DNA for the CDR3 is TGTGCCAGCAGCGCGGGTAGTTCGAGCTCCTACGAGCAGTACTTC. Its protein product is CASSAGSSSSYEQYF.

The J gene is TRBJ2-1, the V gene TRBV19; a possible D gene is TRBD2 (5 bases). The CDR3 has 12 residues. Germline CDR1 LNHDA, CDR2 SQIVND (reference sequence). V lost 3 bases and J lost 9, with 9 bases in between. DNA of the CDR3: TGTGCCAGTAGTATCCAGCGGTCTGAGCAGTTCTTC. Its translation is CASSIQRSEQFF.

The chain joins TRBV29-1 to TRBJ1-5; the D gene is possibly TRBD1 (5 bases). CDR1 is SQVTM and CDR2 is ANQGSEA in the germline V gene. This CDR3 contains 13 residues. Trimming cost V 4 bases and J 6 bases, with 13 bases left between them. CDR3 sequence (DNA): TGCAGCGTTGCCGGGGGGGTGTTTCAGCCCCAGCATTTT. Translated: CSVAGGVFQPQHF.

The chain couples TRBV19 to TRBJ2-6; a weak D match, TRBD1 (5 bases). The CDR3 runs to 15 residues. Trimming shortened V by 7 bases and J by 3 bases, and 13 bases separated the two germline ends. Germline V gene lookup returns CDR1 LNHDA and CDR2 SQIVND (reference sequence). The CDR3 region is CASKLRVGGANVLTF. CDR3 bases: TGTGCCAGTAAACTCAGGGTTGGTGGGGCCAACGTCCTGACTTTC.

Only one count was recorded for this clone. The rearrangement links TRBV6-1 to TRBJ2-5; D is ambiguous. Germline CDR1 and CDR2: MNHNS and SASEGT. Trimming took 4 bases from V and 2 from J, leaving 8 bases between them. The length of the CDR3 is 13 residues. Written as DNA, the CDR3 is TGTGCCAGCAGTGTGTTAGAACAAGAGACCCAGTACTTC. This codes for CASSVLEQETQYF.

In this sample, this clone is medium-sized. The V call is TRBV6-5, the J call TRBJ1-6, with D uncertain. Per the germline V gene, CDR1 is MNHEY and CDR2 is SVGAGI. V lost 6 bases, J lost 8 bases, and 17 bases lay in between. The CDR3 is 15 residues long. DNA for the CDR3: TGTGCCAGCAGGCTTCGGACGGAGGCTTATTCACCCCTCCACTTT. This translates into CASRLRTEAYSPLHF.

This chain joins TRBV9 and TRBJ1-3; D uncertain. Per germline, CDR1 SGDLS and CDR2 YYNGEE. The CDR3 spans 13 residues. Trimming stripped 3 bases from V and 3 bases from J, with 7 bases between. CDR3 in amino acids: CASSAAGGNTIYF. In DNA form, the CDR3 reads TGTGCCAGCAGCGCGGCCGGTGGAAACACCATATATTTT.

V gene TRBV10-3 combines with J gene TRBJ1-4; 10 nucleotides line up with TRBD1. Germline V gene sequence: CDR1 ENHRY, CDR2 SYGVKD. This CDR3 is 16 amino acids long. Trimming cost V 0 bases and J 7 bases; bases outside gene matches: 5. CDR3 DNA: TGTGCCATCAGTGAGTCGTTCGGGACAGGGGTTGAAAAACTGTTTTTT. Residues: CAISESFGTGVEKLFF.

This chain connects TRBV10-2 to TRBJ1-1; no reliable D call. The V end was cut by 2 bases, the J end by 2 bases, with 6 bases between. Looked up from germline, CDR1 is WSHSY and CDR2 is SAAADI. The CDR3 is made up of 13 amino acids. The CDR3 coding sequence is TGCGCCAGCAGTGAGACAGCCAACACTGAAGCTTTCTTT. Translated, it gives CASSETANTEAFF.

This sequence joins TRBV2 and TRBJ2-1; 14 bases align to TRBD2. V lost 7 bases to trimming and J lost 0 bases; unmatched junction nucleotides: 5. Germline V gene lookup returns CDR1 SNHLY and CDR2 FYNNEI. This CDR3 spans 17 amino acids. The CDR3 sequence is CASNRLAGGDSYNEQFF. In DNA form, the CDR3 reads TGTGCCAGCAACAGACTAGCGGGGGGGGACTCCTACAATGAGCAGTTCTTC.

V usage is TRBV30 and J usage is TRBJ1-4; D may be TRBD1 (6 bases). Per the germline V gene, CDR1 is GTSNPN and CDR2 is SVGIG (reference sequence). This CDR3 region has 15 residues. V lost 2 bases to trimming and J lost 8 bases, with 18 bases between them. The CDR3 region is CAWSRVGGRREKLFF. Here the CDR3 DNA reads TGTGCCTGGAGTCGAGTGGGGGGGCGGCGGGAAAAACTGTTTTTT.

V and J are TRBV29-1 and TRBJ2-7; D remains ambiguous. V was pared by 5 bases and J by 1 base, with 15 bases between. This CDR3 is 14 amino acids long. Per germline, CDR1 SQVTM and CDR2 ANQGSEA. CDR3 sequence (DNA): TGCAGCGTTCGGTACGAGCACACGTCCTACGAGCAGTACTTC. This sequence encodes CSVRYEHTSYEQYF.

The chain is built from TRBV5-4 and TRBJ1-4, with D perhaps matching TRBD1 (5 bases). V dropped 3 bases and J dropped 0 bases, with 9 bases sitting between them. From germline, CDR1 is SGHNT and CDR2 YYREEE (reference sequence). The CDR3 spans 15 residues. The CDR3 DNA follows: TGTGCCAGCAGCTCGCAGGGTACAACTAATGAAAAACTGTTTTTT. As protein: CASSSQGTTNEKLFF.

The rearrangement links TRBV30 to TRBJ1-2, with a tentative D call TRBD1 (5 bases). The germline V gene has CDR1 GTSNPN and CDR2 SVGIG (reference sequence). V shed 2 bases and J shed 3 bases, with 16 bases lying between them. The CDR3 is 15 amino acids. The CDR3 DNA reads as TGTGCCTGGAGTTCACAGGACCTAGAGGACTATGGCTACACCTTC. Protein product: CAWSSQDLEDYGYTF.

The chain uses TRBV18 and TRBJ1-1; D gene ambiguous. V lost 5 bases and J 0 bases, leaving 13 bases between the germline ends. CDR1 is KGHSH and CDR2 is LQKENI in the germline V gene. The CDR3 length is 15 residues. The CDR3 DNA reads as TGTGCCAGCTCATCGGCCGAGGGCGTGAACACTGAAGCTTTCTTT. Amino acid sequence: CASSSAEGVNTEAFF. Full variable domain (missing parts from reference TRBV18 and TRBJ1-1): NAGVMQNPRHLVRRRGQEARLRCSPMKGHSHVYWYRQLPEEGLKFMVYLQKENIIDESGMPKERFSAEFPKEGPSILRIQQVVRGDSAAYFCASSSAEGVNTEAFFGQGTRLTVV.

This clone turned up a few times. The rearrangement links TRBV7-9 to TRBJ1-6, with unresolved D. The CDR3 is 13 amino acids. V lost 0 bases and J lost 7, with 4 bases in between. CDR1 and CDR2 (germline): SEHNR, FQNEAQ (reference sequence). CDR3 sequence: CASSLAGNSPLHF. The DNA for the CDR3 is TGTGCCAGCAGCTTAGCGGGGAATTCACCCCTCCACTTT. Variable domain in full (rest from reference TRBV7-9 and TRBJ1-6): DTGVSQNPRHKITKRGQNVTFRCDPISEHNRLYWYRQTLGQGPEFLTYFQNEAQLEKSRLLSDRFSAERPKGSFSTLEIQRTEQGDSAMYLCASSLAGNSPLHFGNGTRLTVT.

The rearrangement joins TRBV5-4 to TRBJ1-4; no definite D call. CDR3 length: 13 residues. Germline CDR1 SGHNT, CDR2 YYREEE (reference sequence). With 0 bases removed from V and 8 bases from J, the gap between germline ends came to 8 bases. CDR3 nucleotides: TGTGCCAGCAGCTTGGATGTCGGGGAAAAACTGTTTTTT. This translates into CASSLDVGEKLFF.

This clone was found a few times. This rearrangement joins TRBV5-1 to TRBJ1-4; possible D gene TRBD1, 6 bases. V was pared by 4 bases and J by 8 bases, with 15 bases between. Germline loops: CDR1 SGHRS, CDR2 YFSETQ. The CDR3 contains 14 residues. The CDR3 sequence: CASSKSGAGEKLFF. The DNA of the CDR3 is TGCGCCAGCAGCAAGTCAGGGGCCGGGGAAAAACTGTTTTTT.

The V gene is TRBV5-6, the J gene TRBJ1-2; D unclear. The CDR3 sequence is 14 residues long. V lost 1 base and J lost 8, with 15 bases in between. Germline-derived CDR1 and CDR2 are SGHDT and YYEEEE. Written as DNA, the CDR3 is TGTGCCAGCAGCTTGTTCGTGGGCGTGGGAGGCTACACCTTC. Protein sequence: CASSLFVGVGGYTF.

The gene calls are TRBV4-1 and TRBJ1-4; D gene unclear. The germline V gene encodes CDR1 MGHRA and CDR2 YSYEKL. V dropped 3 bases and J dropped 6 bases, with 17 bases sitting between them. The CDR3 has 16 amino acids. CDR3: CASSHSFRAGYEKLFF. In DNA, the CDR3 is TGCGCCAGCAGCCACAGCTTTCGGGCAGGCTATGAAAAACTGTTTTTT.

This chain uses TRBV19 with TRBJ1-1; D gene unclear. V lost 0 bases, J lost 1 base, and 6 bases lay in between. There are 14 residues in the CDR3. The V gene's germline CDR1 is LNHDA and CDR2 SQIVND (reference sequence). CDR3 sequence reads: CASSIEGQNTEAFF. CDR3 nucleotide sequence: TGTGCCAGTAGTATAGAGGGCCAGAACACTGAAGCTTTCTTT.